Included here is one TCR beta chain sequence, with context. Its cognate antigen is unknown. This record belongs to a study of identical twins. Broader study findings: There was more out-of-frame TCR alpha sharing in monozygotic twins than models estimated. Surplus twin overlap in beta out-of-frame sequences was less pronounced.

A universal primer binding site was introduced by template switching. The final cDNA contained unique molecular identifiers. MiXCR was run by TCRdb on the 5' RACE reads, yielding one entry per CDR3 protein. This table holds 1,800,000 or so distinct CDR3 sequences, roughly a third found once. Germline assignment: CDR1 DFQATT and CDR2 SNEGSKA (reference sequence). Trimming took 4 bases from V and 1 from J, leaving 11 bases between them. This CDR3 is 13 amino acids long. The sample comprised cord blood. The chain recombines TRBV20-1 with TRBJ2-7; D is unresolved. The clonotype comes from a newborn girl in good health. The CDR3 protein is CSAKTGLSYEQYF. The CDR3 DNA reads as TGCAGTGCTAAGACCGGGTTGTCCTACGAGCAGTACTTC.